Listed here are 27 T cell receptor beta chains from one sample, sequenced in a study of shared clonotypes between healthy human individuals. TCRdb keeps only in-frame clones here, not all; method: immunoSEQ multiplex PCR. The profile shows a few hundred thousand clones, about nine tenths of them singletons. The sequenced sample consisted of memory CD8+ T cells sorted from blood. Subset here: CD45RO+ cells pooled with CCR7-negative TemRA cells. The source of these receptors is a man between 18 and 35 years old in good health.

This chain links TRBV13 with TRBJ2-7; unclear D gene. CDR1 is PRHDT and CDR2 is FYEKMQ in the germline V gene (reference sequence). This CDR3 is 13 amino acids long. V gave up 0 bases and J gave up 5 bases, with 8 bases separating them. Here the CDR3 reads CASSLGEGNEQYF. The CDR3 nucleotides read TGTGCCAGCAGCTTAGGCGAAGGGAACGAGCAGTACTTC.

The DNA of the CDR3 is TGTGCCAGCAGCTTAGCTGTGGGGGGGGATCAGCCCCAGCATTTT. This codes for CASSLAVGGDQPQHF. The V gene is TRBV7-9, the J gene TRBJ1-5; D possibly corresponds to TRBD1 (5 bases). Germline CDR1 reads SEHNR; CDR2 reads FQNEAQ (reference sequence). The germline V and J ends were trimmed by 0 bases and 5 bases, with 11 bases remaining between them. The length of the CDR3 is 15 residues.

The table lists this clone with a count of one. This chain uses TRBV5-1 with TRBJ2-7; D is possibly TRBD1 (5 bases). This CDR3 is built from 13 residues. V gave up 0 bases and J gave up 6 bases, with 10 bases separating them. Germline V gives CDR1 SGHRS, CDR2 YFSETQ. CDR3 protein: CASSLDRSAEQYF. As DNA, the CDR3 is TGCGCCAGCAGCTTGGACAGGTCCGCCGAGCAGTACTTC.

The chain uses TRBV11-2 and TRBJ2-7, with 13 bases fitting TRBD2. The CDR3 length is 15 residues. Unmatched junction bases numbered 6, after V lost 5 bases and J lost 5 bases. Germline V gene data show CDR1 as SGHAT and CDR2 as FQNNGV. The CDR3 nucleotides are TGTGCCAGCAGCCCTTGGACTAGCGGGAGCAACGAGCAGTACTTC. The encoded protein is CASSPWTSGSNEQYF.

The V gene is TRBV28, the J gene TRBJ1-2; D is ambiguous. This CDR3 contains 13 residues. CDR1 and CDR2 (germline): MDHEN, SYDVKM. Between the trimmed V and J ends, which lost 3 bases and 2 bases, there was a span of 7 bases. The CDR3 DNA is TGTGCCAGCAGTTTTGCCGACAACTATGGCTACACCTTC. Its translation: CASSFADNYGYTF.

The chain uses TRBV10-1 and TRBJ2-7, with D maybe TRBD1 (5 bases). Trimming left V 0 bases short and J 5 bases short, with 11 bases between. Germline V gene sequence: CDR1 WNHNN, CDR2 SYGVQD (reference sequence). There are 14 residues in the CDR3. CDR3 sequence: CASSESPQGNEQYF. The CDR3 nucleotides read TGCGCCAGCAGTGAGTCCCCGCAGGGAAACGAGCAGTACTTC.

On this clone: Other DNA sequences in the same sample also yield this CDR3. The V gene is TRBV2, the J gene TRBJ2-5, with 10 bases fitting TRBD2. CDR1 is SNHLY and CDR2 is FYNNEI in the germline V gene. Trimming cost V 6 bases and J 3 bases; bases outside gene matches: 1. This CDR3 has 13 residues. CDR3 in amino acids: CASRTSGEETQYF. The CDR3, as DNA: TGTGCCAGCAGAACTAGCGGGGAAGAGACCCAGTACTTC.

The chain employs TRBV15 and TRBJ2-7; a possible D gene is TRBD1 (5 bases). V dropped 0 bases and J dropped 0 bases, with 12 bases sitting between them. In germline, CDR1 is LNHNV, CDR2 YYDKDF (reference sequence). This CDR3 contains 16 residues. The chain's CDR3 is CATSRDQDTASYEQYF. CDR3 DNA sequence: TGTGCCACCAGCAGAGATCAGGACACCGCCTCCTACGAGCAGTACTTC.

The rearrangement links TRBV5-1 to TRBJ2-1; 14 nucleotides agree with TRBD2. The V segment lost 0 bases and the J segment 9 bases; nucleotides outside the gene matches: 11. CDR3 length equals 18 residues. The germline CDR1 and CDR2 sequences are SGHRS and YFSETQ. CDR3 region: CASSLAEGLAGGLGEQFF. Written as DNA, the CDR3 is TGCGCCAGCAGCTTGGCCGAAGGACTAGCGGGAGGTCTGGGTGAGCAGTTCTTC.

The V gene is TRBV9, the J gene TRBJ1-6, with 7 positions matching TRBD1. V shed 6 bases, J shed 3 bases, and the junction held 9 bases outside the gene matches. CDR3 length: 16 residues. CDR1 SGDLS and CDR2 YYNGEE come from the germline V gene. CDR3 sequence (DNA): TGTGCCAGCAACGTTGGGACAGAGATCTATAATTCACCCCTCCACTTT. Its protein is CASNVGTEIYNSPLHF.

The CDR3 here is CASSDSSWDRGYEQYF. The CDR3 nucleotides are TGCGCCAGCAGTGATTCTTCGTGGGACAGGGGCTACGAGCAGTACTTC. The rearrangement joins TRBV10-1 to TRBJ2-7, with 10 positions matching TRBD1. This CDR3 comprises 16 residues. The J segment lost 3 bases and the V segment lost 3 bases, leaving 8 bases of the junction unmatched. Germline CDR1 and CDR2: WNHNN and SYGVQD (reference sequence).

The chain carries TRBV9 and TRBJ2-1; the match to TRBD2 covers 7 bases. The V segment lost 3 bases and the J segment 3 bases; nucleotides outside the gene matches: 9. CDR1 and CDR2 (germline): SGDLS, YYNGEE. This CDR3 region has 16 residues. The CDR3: CASSGKSGMIYNEQFF. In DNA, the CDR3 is TGTGCCAGCAGCGGCAAGAGCGGGATGATCTACAATGAGCAGTTCTTC.

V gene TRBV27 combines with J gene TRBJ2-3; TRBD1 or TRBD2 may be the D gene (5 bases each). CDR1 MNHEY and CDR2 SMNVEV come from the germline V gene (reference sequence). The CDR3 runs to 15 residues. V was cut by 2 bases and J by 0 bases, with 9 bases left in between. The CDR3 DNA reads TGTGCCAGCAGTTTAACGGGGCATAGCACAGATACGCAGTATTTT. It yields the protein CASSLTGHSTDTQYF.

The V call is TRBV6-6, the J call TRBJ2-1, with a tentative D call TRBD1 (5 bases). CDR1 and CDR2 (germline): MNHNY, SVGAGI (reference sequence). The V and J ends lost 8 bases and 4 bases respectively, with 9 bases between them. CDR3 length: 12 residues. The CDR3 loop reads CASRDSYNEQFF. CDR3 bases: TGTGCCAGCCGCGACAGTTACAATGAGCAGTTCTTC.

The CDR3 bases are TGTGCCAGCAGTGATGACGGGGTGGGCGAGCAGTACTTC. Encoded protein: CASSDDGVGEQYF. This chain joins TRBV9 and TRBJ2-7; D possibly corresponds to TRBD2 (5 bases). Per the germline V gene, CDR1 is SGDLS and CDR2 is YYNGEE. With 5 bases removed from V and 6 bases from J, the gap between germline ends came to 15 bases. CDR3 size: 13 residues.

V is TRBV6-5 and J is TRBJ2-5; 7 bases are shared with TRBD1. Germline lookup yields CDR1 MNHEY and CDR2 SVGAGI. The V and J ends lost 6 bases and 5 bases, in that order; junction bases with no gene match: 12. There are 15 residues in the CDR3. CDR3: CASSPIGTVEETQYF. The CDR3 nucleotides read TGTGCCAGCAGCCCCATCGGGACAGTGGAGGAGACCCAGTACTTC.

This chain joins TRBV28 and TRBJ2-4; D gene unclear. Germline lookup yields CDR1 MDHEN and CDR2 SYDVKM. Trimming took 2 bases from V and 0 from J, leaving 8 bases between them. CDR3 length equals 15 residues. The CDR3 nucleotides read TGTGCCAGCAGTTTAGAATCTGGAGCCAAAAACATTCAGTACTTC. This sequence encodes CASSLESGAKNIQYF.

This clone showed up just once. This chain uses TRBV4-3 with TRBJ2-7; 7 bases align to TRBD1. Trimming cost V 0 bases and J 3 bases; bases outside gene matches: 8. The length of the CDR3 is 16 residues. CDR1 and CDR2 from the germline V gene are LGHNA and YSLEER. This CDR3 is CASSQDQGEGFYEQYF. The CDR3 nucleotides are TGCGCCAGCAGCCAAGACCAGGGGGAAGGGTTCTACGAGCAGTACTTC.

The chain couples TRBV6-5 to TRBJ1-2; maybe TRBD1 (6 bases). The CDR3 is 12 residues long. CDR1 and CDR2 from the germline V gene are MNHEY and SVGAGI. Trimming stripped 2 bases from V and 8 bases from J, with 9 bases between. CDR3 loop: CASSYGGAGYTF. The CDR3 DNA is TGTGCCAGCAGTTACGGGGGGGCAGGCTACACCTTC.

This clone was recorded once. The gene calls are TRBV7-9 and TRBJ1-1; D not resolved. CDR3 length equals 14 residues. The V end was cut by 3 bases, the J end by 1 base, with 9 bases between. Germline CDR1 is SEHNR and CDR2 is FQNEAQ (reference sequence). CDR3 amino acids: CASSLSTGNTEAFF. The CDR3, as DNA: TGTGCCAGCAGCTTGTCAACCGGGAACACTGAAGCTTTCTTT.

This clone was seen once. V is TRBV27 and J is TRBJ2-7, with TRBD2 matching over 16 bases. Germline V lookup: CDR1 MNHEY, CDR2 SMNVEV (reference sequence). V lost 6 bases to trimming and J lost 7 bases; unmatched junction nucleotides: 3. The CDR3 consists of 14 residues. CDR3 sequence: CASSPGLAGGEQYF. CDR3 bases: TGTGCCAGCAGCCCGGGACTAGCGGGAGGGGAGCAGTACTTC.

Here the CDR3 reads CASSVGPLTGYGYTF. The CDR3 DNA reads as TGTGCCAGCAGTGTGGGACCTCTAACCGGCTATGGCTACACCTTC. The chain combines TRBV6-1 with TRBJ1-2, with a possible D match to TRBD1 (5 bases). The length of the CDR3 is 15 residues. Germline V gives CDR1 MNHNS, CDR2 SASEGT. V was pared by 4 bases and J by 4 bases, with 16 bases between.

CDR3 in amino acids: CASSGPGQANSGANVLTF. Here the CDR3 DNA reads TGTGCCAGCAGCGGACCGGGACAGGCCAACTCTGGGGCCAACGTCCTGACTTTC. The gene calls are TRBV2 and TRBJ2-6; 8 bases line up with TRBD1. After removal of 6 bases from V and 0 bases from J, the junction contained 10 bases not matched to a gene. The germline gives CDR1 SNHLY, CDR2 FYNNEI. The CDR3 length is 18 residues.

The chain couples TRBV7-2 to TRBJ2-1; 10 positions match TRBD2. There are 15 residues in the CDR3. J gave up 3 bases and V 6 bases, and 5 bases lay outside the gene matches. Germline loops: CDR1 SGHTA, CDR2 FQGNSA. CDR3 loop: CASSSIAGGYNEQFF. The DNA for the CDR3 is TGTGCCAGCAGTTCTATAGCGGGAGGCTACAATGAGCAGTTCTTC.

The CDR3 here is CASSYSGLNQPQHF. The CDR3 DNA sequence: TGTGCCAGCAGTTACTCCGGTCTGAATCAGCCCCAGCATTTT. The chain employs TRBV6-6 and TRBJ1-5; D unresolved. Looked up from germline, CDR1 is MNHNY and CDR2 is SVGAGI (reference sequence). V shed 0 bases and J shed 4 bases, with 7 bases lying between them. The CDR3 spans 14 residues.

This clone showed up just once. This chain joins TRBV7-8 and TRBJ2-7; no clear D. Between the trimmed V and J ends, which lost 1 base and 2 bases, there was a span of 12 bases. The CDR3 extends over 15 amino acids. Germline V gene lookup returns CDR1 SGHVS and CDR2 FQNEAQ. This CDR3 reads CASSLVGRPAYEQYF. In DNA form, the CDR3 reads TGTGCCAGCAGCTTAGTCGGCCGGCCCGCCTACGAGCAGTACTTC.

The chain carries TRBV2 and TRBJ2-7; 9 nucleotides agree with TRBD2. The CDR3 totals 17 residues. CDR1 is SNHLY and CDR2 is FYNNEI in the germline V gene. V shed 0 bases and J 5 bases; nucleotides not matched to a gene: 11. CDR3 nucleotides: TGTGCCAGCAGTGAAGCGAATAGCGGGGGCCTCAGCGACGAGCAGTACTTC. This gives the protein CASSEANSGGLSDEQYF. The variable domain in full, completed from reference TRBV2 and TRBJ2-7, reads EPEVTQTPSHQVTQMGQEVILRCVPISNHLYFYWYRQILGQKVEFLVSFYNNEISEKSEIFDDQFSVERPDGSNFTLKIRSTKLEDSAMYFCASSEANSGGLSDEQYFGPGTRLTVT.